The 30 T cell receptor beta chains below all came from one sample that was sequenced in a study of Ad26.COV2.S vaccination and SARS-CoV-2 variants. Data came from immunoSEQ multiplex PCR; TCRdb stores just in-frame clones and leaves some out. The sample comprises about 680,000 clones, around 90% of which are singletons, and 1.5% rests with the top ten. Regarding treatment: approximately 18 received Ad26.COV2.S at low or high dose, single or two shots; a few received placebo; per-sample allocation not given. Day 63 following the first vaccine or placebo injection was when the samples were taken. The specimen comprised peripheral blood, sampled in a trial of Ad26.COV2.S vaccine versus placebo. The receptors stem from a person between 18 and 65 years old who received the Ad26.COV2.S COVID-19 vaccine or a placebo.

V is TRBV7-8 and J is TRBJ2-7; TRBD1 is a possible D gene (6 bases). The CDR3 consists of 14 residues. Per germline, CDR1 SGHVS and CDR2 FQNEAQ. Trimming took off 4 bases at V and 2 bases at J, with 12 bases between the two ends. CDR3 coding DNA: TGTGCCAGCAGCTCTGGACAGCAAACCTACGAGCAGTACTTC. Translating it yields CASSSGQQTYEQYF. Based on the CDR3 plus reference TRBV7-8 and TRBJ2-7, the full variable domain is GAGVSQSPRYKVAKRGQDVALRCDPISGHVSLFWYQQALGQGPEFLTYFQNEAQLDKSGLPSDRFFAERPEGSVSTLKIQRTQQEDSAVYLCASSSGQQTYEQYFGPGTRLTVT.

The chain is built from TRBV2 and TRBJ1-2; D is uncertain. The CDR3 covers 13 residues. Germline V lookup: CDR1 SNHLY, CDR2 FYNNEI. Trimming cost V 4 bases and J 5 bases, with 11 bases left between them. CDR3 loop: CASSGGTAYGYTF. For the CDR3, the DNA is TGTGCCAGCAGTGGGGGTACGGCTTATGGCTACACCTTC.

CDR3 DNA: TGTGCCAGCAAGGTGGGGGGTTCGAACACCGGGGAGCTGTTTTTT. Its translation: CASKVGGSNTGELFF. V usage is TRBV6-6 and J usage is TRBJ2-2, with D possibly matching TRBD2 (6 bases). In germline, CDR1 is MNHNY, CDR2 SVGAGI (reference sequence). CDR3 size: 15 residues. The ends were cut back, 7 bases at V and 0 bases at J, with 12 bases in the middle.

This chain links TRBV12-3 or TRBV12-4 with TRBJ1-1; no clear D gene. The CDR3 runs 13 residues. The germline V and J ends were trimmed by 2 bases and 7 bases, with 11 bases remaining between them. Here the CDR3 DNA reads TGTGCCAGCAGTTTACTGGGAAAGCTTGAAGCTTTCTTT. Translated: CASSLLGKLEAFF.

This chain uses TRBV29-1 with TRBJ2-7; D is perhaps TRBD2 (7 bases). Trimming took 6 bases from V and 3 from J, leaving 18 bases between them. The CDR3 covers 14 residues. Germline V gives CDR1 SQVTM, CDR2 ANQGSEA. The CDR3 is CSVRGEGRFYEQYF. CDR3 DNA: TGCAGCGTGAGGGGGGAGGGACGATTCTACGAGCAGTACTTC.

This sequence joins TRBV5-1 and TRBJ2-1, with 11 bases aligning to TRBD2. Per germline, CDR1 SGHRS and CDR2 YFSETQ. The CDR3 consists of 16 residues. V dropped 4 bases and J dropped 0; count of bases not matched to a gene: 3. This CDR3 is CASSPTSGGSYNEQFF. DNA for the CDR3: TGCGCCAGCAGCCCAACTAGCGGGGGCTCCTACAATGAGCAGTTCTTC.

This chain connects TRBV13 to TRBJ2-3, with 9 bases fitting TRBD2. The CDR3 covers 17 residues. Germline V gene data show CDR1 as PRHDT and CDR2 as FYEKMQ (reference sequence). J lost 4 bases, V lost 0 bases, and 8 bases had no gene match. The CDR3 sequence: CASSLGLAGESADTQYF. The CDR3 nucleotides are TGTGCCAGCAGCTTAGGACTAGCGGGTGAATCGGCAGATACGCAGTATTTT.

The genes are TRBV11-2 and TRBJ2-1, with 9 bases identical to TRBD2. The CDR3 sequence is 16 residues long. Looked up from germline, CDR1 is SGHAT and CDR2 is FQNNGV. The V gene end was trimmed by 5 bases and the J gene end by 7 bases; junction bases not matched to a gene: 12. As DNA, the CDR3 is TGTGCCAGCAGCCAGGATGGCGGGAGGGCGGGGAATGAGCAGTTCTTC. This sequence encodes CASSQDGGRAGNEQFF.

The chain recombines TRBV29-1 with TRBJ1-1; a possible D gene is TRBD1 (5 bases). V was trimmed by 6 bases and J by 4 bases, leaving 15 bases between them. The CDR3 is 13 amino acids. CDR1 and CDR2 (germline): SQVTM, ANQGSEA. CDR3 amino acids: CSVGPGLTTEAFF. CDR3 nucleotide sequence: TGCAGCGTAGGACCGGGACTTACCACTGAAGCTTTCTTT. The whole variable domain, remainder taken from reference TRBV29-1 and TRBJ1-1, is SAVISQKPSRDICQRGTSLTIQCQVDSQVTMMFWYRQQPGQSLTLIATANQGSEATYESGFVIDKFPISRPNLTFSTLTVSNMSPEDSSIYLCSVGPGLTTEAFFGQGTRLTVV.

This chain joins TRBV2 and TRBJ2-6; D is possibly TRBD2 (7 bases). CDR1 and CDR2 from the germline V gene are SNHLY and FYNNEI. The CDR3 runs to 15 residues. V was pared by 11 bases and J by 2 bases, with 16 bases between. The CDR3 sequence is CAGTNRAAGANVLTF. The CDR3 DNA follows: TGTGCCGGGACTAACAGGGCCGCTGGGGCCAACGTCCTGACTTTC.

The chain combines TRBV30 with TRBJ2-7; D is possibly TRBD1 (6 bases). The CDR3 extends over 12 amino acids. V gave up 7 bases and J gave up 3 bases, with 13 bases separating them. Germline lookup yields CDR1 GTSNPN and CDR2 SVGIG (reference sequence). The CDR3 DNA follows: TGTGCCTTTAGGACAGACTTCTACGAGCAGTACTTC. Translation: CAFRTDFYEQYF. Supplemented by reference TRBV30 and TRBJ2-7, the full variable domain reads SQTIHQWPATLVQPVGSPLSLECTVEGTSNPNLYWYRQAAGRGLQLLFYSVGIGQISSEVPQNLSASRPQDRQFILSSKKLLLSDSGFYLCAFRTDFYEQYFGPGTRLTVT.

CDR3 DNA sequence: TGTGCCAGCAGCCGGACTAGCGGGGGGGCTAGTGAGCAGTTCTTC. It translates to CASSRTSGGASEQFF. V usage is TRBV7-9 and J usage is TRBJ2-1; 15 nucleotides match TRBD2. The J segment lost 9 bases and the V segment lost 5 bases, leaving 5 bases of the junction unmatched. There are 15 residues in the CDR3. From germline, CDR1 is SEHNR and CDR2 FQNEAQ (reference sequence).

The J gene is TRBJ2-7, the V gene TRBV6-5; 9 nucleotides align to TRBD1. With 6 bases clipped from V and 2 bases from J, the junction kept 8 bases outside the gene matches. CDR1 is MNHEY, CDR2 SVGAGI, per germline. This CDR3 comprises 15 residues. The CDR3 reads CASSLTGGTTYEQYF. CDR3 in DNA: TGTGCCAGCAGCCTCACAGGGGGCACAACCTACGAGCAGTACTTC.

The chain carries TRBV2 and TRBJ2-1, with D tentatively TRBD1 (7 bases). CDR1 is SNHLY, CDR2 FYNNEI, per germline. The length of the CDR3 is 14 residues. Trimming took off 4 bases at V and 9 bases at J, with 16 bases between the two ends. The CDR3 DNA follows: TGTGCCAGCAGTGGGGCAGGGGGAGGAAGTGAGCAGTTCTTC. This gives the protein CASSGAGGGSEQFF.

V gene TRBV7-6 combines with J gene TRBJ2-1; 9 bases map to TRBD1. The CDR3 consists of 14 residues. Looked up from germline, CDR1 is SGHVS and CDR2 is FNYEAQ. The V segment lost 5 bases and the J segment 5 bases; nucleotides outside the gene matches: 4. The DNA for the CDR3 is TGTGCCAGCAGCCACCGGGACAGGGACAATGAGCAGTTCTTC. Its translation: CASSHRDRDNEQFF.

This chain joins TRBV11-3 and TRBJ2-7, with D tentatively TRBD1 (6 bases). Per the germline V gene, CDR1 is SGHNT and CDR2 is YENEEA. The V gene lost 0 bases and the J gene lost 6 bases, with 6 bases spanning the gap. The CDR3 contains 12 residues. The CDR3 region has the DNA TGTGCCAGCAGCTTAGAAGGGGGCGAGCAGTACTTC. It encodes CASSLEGGEQYF.

The rearrangement joins TRBV10-3 to TRBJ2-3, with a possible D match to TRBD2 (6 bases). This CDR3 is built from 15 residues. Trimming took 3 bases from V and 2 from J, leaving 12 bases between them. Germline V lookup: CDR1 ENHRY, CDR2 SYGVKD. Here the CDR3 reads CAISDSGADTDTQYF. In DNA, the CDR3 is TGTGCCATCAGTGACTCGGGAGCGGACACAGATACGCAGTATTTT.

For the CDR3, the DNA is TGTGCCATCAAGGCTGGGACTAGCAGCACAGATACGCAGTATTTT. It codes for CAIKAGTSSTDTQYF. V usage is TRBV10-3 and J usage is TRBJ2-3; 9 bases are shared with TRBD2. The CDR3 sequence is 15 residues long. CDR1 is ENHRY, CDR2 SYGVKD, per germline. The V segment lost 7 bases and the J segment 0 bases; nucleotides outside the gene matches: 5.

This clone was picked up a small number of times. The final CDR3 position lacks the conserved phenylalanine or tryptophan, pointing to a likely read error. The limits of the CDR3 on the DNA are not certain, so only TCRdb's listed CDR3 is given. The V and J genes are TRBV21-1 and TRBJ1-6. TRBV21-1 is shown as a pseudogene. A total of 12 residues make up the CDR3, ends included. The CDR3 protein is CASSKGDRIGAV.

In this sample, this clone turned up once. The J gene is TRBJ2-6, the V gene TRBV10-3; 10 bases agree with TRBD1. V trimming: 6 bases; J trimming: 2 bases; junction bases outside the gene matches: 4. The CDR3 consists of 16 residues. Germline lookup yields CDR1 ENHRY and CDR2 SYGVKD. In DNA form, the CDR3 reads TGTGCCATCAGCAGGACAGGGGGAACTGGGGCCAACGTCCTGACTTTC. Its protein product is CAISRTGGTGANVLTF.

J is TRBJ2-7 and V is TRBV7-9, with D possibly TRBD2 on 6 matching bases. The ends were cut back, 5 bases at V and 10 bases at J, with 12 bases in the middle. Germline V lookup: CDR1 SEHNR, CDR2 FQNEAQ (reference sequence). The CDR3 contains 11 residues. The CDR3 sequence: CASSPGLNQYF. The CDR3 DNA reads as TGTGCCAGCAGCCCTGGACTAAACCAGTACTTC.

The chain uses TRBV19 and TRBJ1-5; no definite D call. There are 14 residues in the CDR3. The V end was cut by 3 bases, the J end by 9 bases, with 15 bases between. CDR1 and CDR2 (germline): LNHDA, SQIVND (reference sequence). CDR3 protein: CASSIPDPWAPQHF. In DNA form, the CDR3 reads TGTGCCAGTAGTATCCCGGACCCCTGGGCGCCCCAGCATTTT.

This clone was seen more than once but under ten times. The chain combines TRBV11-2 with TRBJ2-7; no clear D gene. The V end was cut by 4 bases, the J end by 9 bases, with 16 bases between. Germline V lookup: CDR1 SGHAT, CDR2 FQNNGV. The length of the CDR3 is 13 residues. The CDR3 nucleotides are TGTGCCAGCAGCTCAAGTTTGGGCTATGGGCAGTACTTC. This encodes CASSSSLGYGQYF.

This clone was counted between two and nine times. The chain has TRBV10-3 and TRBJ1-5; 8 bases fit TRBD1. Germline-derived CDR1 and CDR2 are ENHRY and SYGVKD. Trimming cost V 6 bases and J 7 bases; bases outside gene matches: 5. The CDR3 runs to 13 residues. CDR3 in amino acids: CAIRDREDQPQHF. For the CDR3, the DNA is TGTGCCATCAGGGACAGGGAGGACCAGCCCCAGCATTTT.

This rearrangement joins TRBV6-2 or TRBV6-3 to TRBJ1-4; D gene unclear. This CDR3 has 18 residues. Germline values: CDR1 MNHEY, CDR2 SVGEGT. V lost 3 bases and J lost 0, with 17 bases in between. The CDR3 here is CASSYASFVSATNEKLFF. The CDR3 nucleotides read TGTGCCAGCAGTTATGCCTCCTTCGTTTCAGCAACTAATGAAAAACTGTTTTTT.

V and J are TRBV12-3 or TRBV12-4 and TRBJ2-2; D gene ambiguous. V was cut by 4 bases and J by 2 bases, with 5 bases left in between. This CDR3 has 13 amino acids. The CDR3 sequence is CASSWANTGELFF. For the CDR3, the DNA is TGTGCCAGCAGTTGGGCCAACACCGGGGAGCTGTTTTTT.

CDR3 coding DNA: TGCGCCAGCAGCTTGGAGGGGGCAAGCACAGATACGCAGTATTTT. It translates to CASSLEGASTDTQYF. The V call is TRBV5-1, the J call TRBJ2-3, with 7 bases lining up with TRBD1. V dropped 0 bases and J dropped 0; count of bases not matched to a gene: 1. CDR3 length: 15 amino acids. Looked up from germline, CDR1 is SGHRS and CDR2 is YFSETQ.

The CDR3, as DNA: TGTGCCAGCAGCTTAGGAACTAGCGGGAGATACGAGCAGTACTTC. Protein sequence: CASSLGTSGRYEQYF. The chain carries TRBV7-2 and TRBJ2-7; TRBD2 matches 11 bases. J gave up 4 bases and V 1 base, and 3 bases lay outside the gene matches. The CDR3 contains 15 residues. Germline V CDR1 and CDR2: SGHTA, FQGNSA.

This chain uses TRBV18 with TRBJ2-1; the D is unclear. Germline loops: CDR1 KGHSH, CDR2 LQKENI. Trimming pared 2 bases from V and 2 bases from J, leaving 10 bases between. The CDR3 length is 15 residues. This chain's CDR3 is CASSPSHGAYNEQFF. CDR3 DNA sequence: TGTGCCAGCTCACCATCGCACGGCGCCTACAATGAGCAGTTCTTC.

The chain has TRBV27 and TRBJ1-3, with unresolved D. The CDR3 runs to 16 residues. V was pared by 6 bases and J by 0 bases, with 15 bases between. From germline, CDR1 is MNHEY and CDR2 SMNVEV (reference sequence). The CDR3 region has the DNA TGTGCCAGCAGCGCGCTGGCAGGCGTCTCTGGAAACACCATATATTTT. This translates into CASSALAGVSGNTIYF.